The 3 T cell receptor beta chains presented below share a single source sample, sequenced in a study of T cell responses to AZD1222 COVID-19 vaccine. Libraries were prepared by immunoSEQ multiplex PCR; TCRdb keeps only in-frame clonotypes and omits some of them. The table has fewer than 200,000 clones, around 92% seen once. Sequenced material: peripheral blood, taken on day 0 of AZD1222 vaccination. Every receptor here comes from an adult in good health.

The chain carries TRBV5-1 and TRBJ2-7, with 9 positions matching TRBD1. V was clipped by 7 bases and J by 1 base; unmatched bases: 9. The V gene's germline CDR1 is SGHRS and CDR2 YFSETQ. The length of the CDR3 is 15 residues. CDR3 residues: CASRLGGTGSYEQYF. CDR3 coding DNA: TGCGCCAGCCGACTGGGAGGGACAGGGTCCTACGAGCAGTACTTC.

Only one count was recorded for this clone. This chain joins TRBV19 and TRBJ2-2; weak D call: TRBD1 (5 bases). Trimming removed 3 bases at V and 1 base at J, with 12 bases between. CDR1 and CDR2 (germline): LNHDA, SQIVND (reference sequence). CDR3 size: 16 residues. CDR3 sequence: CASSISRGGNTGELFF. As DNA, the CDR3 is TGTGCCAGTAGTATTTCAAGGGGCGGGAACACCGGGGAGCTGTTTTTT.

This sequence joins TRBV4-2 and TRBJ1-2; D is unclear. Trimming took off 0 bases at V and 3 bases at J, with 14 bases between the two ends. The CDR3 has 16 residues. Germline V gene lookup returns CDR1 LGHNA and CDR2 YNFKEQ. In DNA, the CDR3 is TGTGCCAGCAGCCAAGATAGTTCAGCTTGGGACTATGGCTACACCTTC. Protein product: CASSQDSSAWDYGYTF.